Below are 17 T cell receptor beta chains sequenced from a single sample in a study of blood T cell repertoires in COVID-19. TCRdb's table, derived via immunoSEQ multiplex PCR, lists solely in-frame clones and lacks some. The sample has some 95,000 clones, around 72% seen once; the top ten hold around a quarter. The material sequenced was peripheral blood. The receptors originated from a man aged 65 to 85 with acute or convalescent COVID-19.

The genes are TRBV2 and TRBJ1-4, with 8 bases matching TRBD1. Germline lookup yields CDR1 SNHLY and CDR2 FYNNEI. This CDR3 comprises 13 residues. After removal of 7 bases from V and 8 bases from J, the junction contained 6 bases not matched to a gene. The chain's CDR3 is CASNGQGFEKLFF. CDR3 DNA: TGTGCCAGCAACGGACAGGGTTTCGAAAAACTGTTTTTT.

The DNA for the CDR3 is TGTGCCAGCAGCTTCAGGACAGGCAACTATGGCTACACCTTC. Encoded protein: CASSFRTGNYGYTF. The rearrangement links TRBV7-2 to TRBJ1-2, with 7 bases aligning to TRBD1. Germline V gives CDR1 SGHTA, CDR2 FQGNSA. Trimming cost V 3 bases and J 2 bases; bases outside gene matches: 3. The CDR3 contains 14 residues.

The chain links TRBV4-1 to TRBJ2-1; 10 bases are a match to TRBD2. V shed 1 base, J shed 4 bases, and the junction held 1 base outside the gene matches. The CDR3 sequence is 15 residues long. Germline assignment: CDR1 MGHRA and CDR2 YSYEKL. The CDR3 loop is CASSQATSGYNEQFF. CDR3 DNA sequence: TGCGCCAGCAGCCAAGCGACTAGCGGGTACAATGAGCAGTTCTTC.

As DNA, the CDR3 is TGTGCCAGCAGCTTAGGACTAGCGGGAGGCCAAAGCTCCTACAATGAGCAGTTCTTC. Amino acid sequence: CASSLGLAGGQSSYNEQFF. The gene calls are TRBV7-9 and TRBJ2-1, with 13 bases aligning to TRBD2. This CDR3 region has 19 residues. Germline assignment: CDR1 SEHNR and CDR2 FQNEAQ (reference sequence). The junction had 6 bases not matched to a gene; V was cut back by 1 base and J by 0 bases.

The CDR3: CASSNSGSGETQYF. In DNA form, the CDR3 reads TGCGCCAGCAGCAATAGCGGGAGCGGAGAGACCCAGTACTTC. This chain connects TRBV5-1 to TRBJ2-5; the match to TRBD2 covers 9 bases. The V and J ends lost 4 bases and 4 bases, in that order; junction bases with no gene match: 5. Germline lookup yields CDR1 SGHRS and CDR2 YFSETQ. The CDR3 runs to 14 residues.

The rearrangement links TRBV27 to TRBJ2-7; the match to TRBD2 covers 8 bases. The J segment lost 0 bases and the V segment lost 5 bases, leaving 6 bases of the junction unmatched. The germline CDR1 and CDR2 sequences are MNHEY and SMNVEV (reference sequence). CDR3 size: 15 residues. The CDR3 DNA reads as TGTGCCAGCAGTCGATCGGGGGGGGCCTCCTACGAGCAGTACTTC. It codes for CASSRSGGASYEQYF.

The chain carries TRBV7-2 and TRBJ1-2; 8 bases match TRBD1. Germline-derived CDR1 and CDR2 are SGHTA and FQGNSA. Germline trimming cut 5 bases from V and 7 bases from J; bases unmatched to any gene: 6. The CDR3 is 13 residues long. DNA for the CDR3: TGTGCCAGCAGCGGAATCACAGGGGGTGGCTACACCTTC. Its translation: CASSGITGGGYTF.

The J gene is TRBJ1-5, the V gene TRBV9, with unresolved D. The germline CDR1 and CDR2 sequences are SGDLS and YYNGEE. The CDR3 spans 14 residues. V was clipped by 0 bases and J by 6 bases, with 10 bases between them. The DNA of the CDR3 is TGTGCCAGCAGCGTAGGAACAGTCAGTCAGCCCCAGCATTTT. Translating it yields CASSVGTVSQPQHF.

This clone was detected once. This chain uses TRBV6-2 or TRBV6-3 with TRBJ1-5; 7 positions agree with TRBD1. The CDR3 contains 16 residues. Germline V gene sequence: CDR1 MNHEY, CDR2 SVGEGT. V shed 0 bases, J shed 4 bases, and the junction held 6 bases outside the gene matches. This CDR3 is CASSYSTGAGNQPQHF. The CDR3 DNA follows: TGTGCCAGCAGTTACTCAACAGGGGCGGGAAATCAGCCCCAGCATTTT.

The chain joins TRBV6-4 to TRBJ2-5; 9 positions match TRBD1. This CDR3 comprises 15 residues. With V trimmed by 5 bases and J by 4 bases, 8 bases remained unmatched. Germline assignment: CDR1 MRHNA and CDR2 SNTAGT. CDR3 DNA sequence: TGTGCCAGCAGTATTACAGGGGGCCCTCGAGAGACCCAGTACTTC. As protein: CASSITGGPRETQYF.

The V call is TRBV2, the J call TRBJ2-3, with a weak D call TRBD1 (5 bases). This CDR3 spans 17 amino acids. The germline V and J ends were trimmed by 3 bases and 2 bases, with 18 bases remaining between them. The V gene's germline CDR1 is SNHLY and CDR2 FYNNEI. The CDR3 DNA sequence: TGTGCCAGCAGTGATCCCTACGGCAGGGTTGTCACAGATACGCAGTATTTT. Amino acid sequence: CASSDPYGRVVTDTQYF.

V is TRBV6-5 and J is TRBJ2-5, with 8 bases that match TRBD1. V trimming: 5 bases; J trimming: 10 bases; junction bases outside the gene matches: 3. Germline V gene lookup returns CDR1 MNHEY and CDR2 SVGAGI. The CDR3 contains 11 residues. The CDR3 reads CASSNGQGQYF. The CDR3 DNA sequence: TGTGCCAGCAGTAATGGACAGGGCCAGTACTTC.

This clone occurred a few times. The chain combines TRBV10-2 with TRBJ2-5, with 7 bases aligning to TRBD1. The V gene's germline CDR1 is WSHSY and CDR2 SAAADI. J gave up 2 bases and V 4 bases, and 13 bases lay outside the gene matches. This CDR3 region has 17 residues. The DNA of the CDR3 is TGCGCCAGCAGTGTGGTCCCTTCGCAGGGGGAGCAAGAGACCCAGTACTTC. Encoded protein: CASSVVPSQGEQETQYF.

The J gene is TRBJ1-5, the V gene TRBV19; 7 nucleotides match TRBD1. V shed 3 bases and J 1 base; nucleotides not matched to a gene: 3. The CDR3 consists of 15 residues. Germline values: CDR1 LNHDA, CDR2 SQIVND (reference sequence). This CDR3 is CASSIRQGSNQPQHF. Written as DNA, the CDR3 is TGTGCCAGTAGTATTAGACAGGGCAGCAATCAGCCCCAGCATTTT. Looking up the rest from reference TRBV19 and TRBJ1-5 gives the full variable domain: DGGITQSPKYLFRKEGQNVTLSCEQNLNHDAMYWYRQDPGQGLRLIYYSQIVNDFQKGDIAEGYSVSREKKESFPLTVTSAQKNPTAFYLCASSIRQGSNQPQHFGDGTRLSIL.

The rearrangement uses TRBV6-5 and TRBJ2-7; 8 nucleotides match TRBD2. Germline V gives CDR1 MNHEY, CDR2 SVGAGI. The CDR3 length is 14 residues. V was pared by 2 bases and J by 2 bases, with 2 bases of the junction left unmatched. Here the CDR3 DNA reads TGTGCCAGCAGTTACCAAGCGGGGGCCTACGAGCAGTACTTC. This gives the protein CASSYQAGAYEQYF.

This clone was observed many times. This sequence joins TRBV6-1 and TRBJ1-5; 7 nucleotides align to TRBD1. The CDR3 totals 16 residues. Germline CDR1 and CDR2: MNHNS and SASEGT. After removal of 2 bases from V and 3 bases from J, the junction contained 7 bases not matched to a gene. The DNA of the CDR3 is TGTGCCAGCAGTGAATCTGCCAGGGGGTACAATCAGCCCCAGCATTTT. Translation: CASSESARGYNQPQHF.

The chain carries TRBV2 and TRBJ1-2; unclear D gene. The CDR3 consists of 13 residues. Trimming pared 4 bases from V and 4 bases from J, leaving 10 bases between. CDR1 and CDR2 (germline): SNHLY, FYNNEI. The CDR3 DNA reads TGTGCCAGCAGTGGTTCACAGAGCTATGGCTACACCTTC. Its translation is CASSGSQSYGYTF.